These 21 T cell receptor beta chains were all obtained from the same sample, sequenced in a study of spatial heterogeneity in lung cancer. The study's findings and limits: Mutation counts in tumors were tracked by counts of expanded intratumoral alpha and beta TCRs.

These receptors lack a known antigen. From the 5' RACE reads, TCRdb called clonotypes with MiXCR, one entry per CDR3 protein. This table holds about 9,600 distinct CDR3 sequences, 9% to 15% found once. The sample's time point: sample taken at primary tumor resection. The sequenced sample was lung tumor tissue, obtained at surgery. These receptors were collected from a male donor with early-stage non-small cell lung cancer.

This sequence joins TRBV5-1 and TRBJ1-1; D is undetermined. Trimming stripped 2 bases from V and 9 bases from J, with 14 bases between. CDR3 length: 13 amino acids. CDR1 is SGHRS and CDR2 is YFSETQ in the germline V gene. The CDR3 DNA reads TGCGCCAGCAGCTTCGGAACTCAGGCCCAAGCTTTCTTT. Translated, it gives CASSFGTQAQAFF.

In its sample, this clonotype was seen many times. This chain connects TRBV6-5 to TRBJ2-7; D perhaps matches TRBD1 (6 bases). The CDR3 has 12 residues. Germline V gives CDR1 MNHEY, CDR2 SVGAGI. The V and J ends lost 8 bases and 1 base respectively, with 9 bases between them. The CDR3 DNA sequence: TGTGCCAGCGGACAGCGGTCCTACGAGCAGTACTTC. It is translated as CASGQRSYEQYF.

Ten or more counts support this clonotype. The chain joins TRBV28 to TRBJ2-6, with D perhaps TRBD1 (5 bases). Germline CDR1 is MDHEN and CDR2 is SYDVKM. The ends were cut back, 7 bases at V and 0 bases at J, with 22 bases in the middle. The CDR3 spans 19 residues. The DNA for the CDR3 is TGTGCCAGCAAACGAGAAAAGGGGCGACCGAGCTCTGGGGCCAACGTCCTGACTTTC. Amino acid sequence: CASKREKGRPSSGANVLTF.

The sample holds one count of this clonotype. The chain links TRBV5-6 to TRBJ2-6; a weak D match, TRBD1 (6 bases). In germline, CDR1 is SGHDT, CDR2 YYEEEE. This CDR3 is 16 amino acids long. Trimming pared 1 base from V and 2 bases from J, leaving 10 bases between. The CDR3 reads CASSLNPGAGANVLTF. CDR3 nucleotide sequence: TGTGCCAGCAGCTTGAATCCAGGGGCTGGGGCCAACGTCCTGACTTTC.

This clonotype was seen at least ten times. The V and J genes are TRBV7-8 and TRBJ1-1; TRBD1 is a possible D gene (6 bases). The CDR3 is 15 residues long. V lost 1 base, J lost 2 bases, and 11 bases lay in between. The germline CDR1 and CDR2 sequences are SGHVS and FQNEAQ. CDR3 DNA: TGTGCCAGCAGCTTAGATGGGGGCGCAAACACTGAAGCTTTCTTT. It codes for CASSLDGGANTEAFF.

This clonotype was seen many times. This chain joins TRBV27 and TRBJ2-7, with 8 bases matching TRBD2. The CDR3 covers 14 residues. Unmatched junction bases numbered 6, after V lost 5 bases and J lost 3 bases. The germline gives CDR1 MNHEY, CDR2 SMNVEV (reference sequence). CDR3 amino acids: CASSRGGGGYEQYF. As DNA, the CDR3 is TGTGCCAGCAGTCGGGGGGGCGGGGGCTACGAGCAGTACTTC.

The sample holds many counts of this clonotype. The chain employs TRBV12-3 or TRBV12-4 and TRBJ1-1, with D perhaps TRBD1 (5 bases). V was clipped by 3 bases and J by 0 bases, with 8 bases between them. The CDR3 covers 14 residues. CDR3 coding DNA: TGTGCCAGCAGTTTGGGGGGGATGAACACTGAAGCTTTCTTT. Its translation is CASSLGGMNTEAFF.

This clonotype was seen at least ten times. V is TRBV18 and J is TRBJ1-1; possibly TRBD1 for D (6 bases). CDR3 length: 15 residues. The V gene's germline CDR1 is KGHSH and CDR2 LQKENI. With 4 bases removed from V and 3 bases from J, the gap between germline ends came to 15 bases. Here the CDR3 DNA reads TGTGCCAGCTCACTCCACTCAGGGGAGGACACTGAAGCTTTCTTT. Its protein is CASSLHSGEDTEAFF.

The chain uses TRBV7-2 and TRBJ1-1; D remains ambiguous. V gave up 4 bases and J gave up 13 bases, with 22 bases separating them. The CDR3 is 14 residues long. Germline V gene data show CDR1 as SGHTA and CDR2 as FQGNSA. The chain's CDR3 is CASSSAGIERVDFF. Written as DNA, the CDR3 is TGTGCCAGCAGCTCGGCCGGGATCGAACGAGTGGATTTCTTT.

CDR3 nucleotides: TGTGCCAGCAGTAGCTCTAGCGGGCACACAGATACGCAGTATTTT. It encodes CASSSSSGHTDTQYF. This rearrangement joins TRBV6-2 or TRBV6-3 to TRBJ2-3; TRBD2 agrees at 8 bases. The trim removed 5 bases at V and 2 bases at J, leaving 6 bases unmatched. CDR1 and CDR2 (germline): MNHEY, SVGEGT. This CDR3 has 15 residues.

This clonotype was counted between two and nine times. The chain has TRBV4-1 and TRBJ2-7; 11 bases line up with TRBD2. The CDR3 is 15 residues long. Germline CDR1 is MGHRA and CDR2 is YSYEKL. V trimming: 3 bases; J trimming: 5 bases; junction bases outside the gene matches: 6. CDR3 coding DNA: TGCGCCAGCAGCCATGATAGCGGGAGGGGGGACGAGCAGTACTTC. This codes for CASSHDSGRGDEQYF.

This clonotype was recorded at least ten times. The chain combines TRBV5-5 with TRBJ2-7; TRBD1 matches 11 bases. This CDR3 is 13 amino acids long. Germline V gene lookup returns CDR1 SGHKS and CDR2 YYEKEE (reference sequence). Losses at the gene ends were 5 bases for V and 5 bases for J; bases not matched to a gene: 3. CDR3 nucleotides: TGTGCCAGCAGGGACAGGGGGCACCACGAGCAGTACTTC. It yields the protein CASRDRGHHEQYF.

This clonotype has at least ten counts. The V and J genes are TRBV5-1 and TRBJ2-7; 11 bases are shared with TRBD2. The CDR3 has 15 residues. Germline V gives CDR1 SGHRS, CDR2 YFSETQ. J gave up 4 bases and V 4 bases, and 7 bases lay outside the gene matches. The CDR3 DNA is TGCGCCAGCAGCGATACCGGGACTAGCGGTTACGAGCAGTACTTC. Translating gives CASSDTGTSGYEQYF.

The V gene is TRBV14, the J gene TRBJ2-7; 7 bases match TRBD2. The V gene's germline CDR1 is SGHDN and CDR2 FVKESK. After removal of 1 base from V and 6 bases from J, the junction contained 3 bases not matched to a gene. CDR3 length equals 13 residues. CDR3: CASSQATGGEQYV. In nucleotides, the CDR3 is TGTGCCAGCAGCCAAGCTACGGGGGGCGAGCAGTACGTC.

This clonotype was counted at least ten times. The V and J genes are TRBV5-1 and TRBJ1-3; unclear D gene. This CDR3 has 14 residues. V lost 0 bases and J 0 bases, leaving 4 bases between the germline ends. Germline loops: CDR1 SGHRS, CDR2 YFSETQ. The CDR3 DNA sequence: TGCGCCAGCAGCTTGGAGCTCTCTGGAAACACCATATATTTT. This encodes CASSLELSGNTIYF.

This chain joins TRBV3-1 and TRBJ2-2; the D is unclear. The germline V gene encodes CDR1 LGHDT and CDR2 YNNKEL (reference sequence). Between the trimmed V and J ends, which lost 4 bases and 4 bases, there was a span of 13 bases. The CDR3 extends over 15 amino acids. CDR3 bases: TGTGCCAGCAGCCGAGCTTTTTCAGCCACCGGGGAGCTGTTTTTT. Translated, it gives CASSRAFSATGELFF.

In this sample, this clonotype turned up many times. The V call is TRBV18, the J call TRBJ2-3, with 8 nucleotides matching TRBD1. Germline V gives CDR1 KGHSH, CDR2 LQKENI. The V gene end was trimmed by 7 bases and the J gene end by 5 bases; junction bases not matched to a gene: 5. The CDR3 sequence is 13 residues long. For the CDR3, the DNA is TGTGCCAGCTGGACAGGGCTGGAAGATACGCAGTATTTT. It specifies CASWTGLEDTQYF.

This clonotype was recorded many times. The DNA of the CDR3 is TGTGCCAGCAGCTTAGTGGCATTAGGGACCTATGGCTACACCTTC. As protein: CASSLVALGTYGYTF. The chain recombines TRBV7-8 with TRBJ1-2; D is perhaps TRBD1 (5 bases). The V gene's germline CDR1 is SGHVS and CDR2 FQNEAQ. V lost 1 base to trimming and J lost 4 bases, with 13 bases between them. The CDR3 is 15 amino acids. The complete variable domain, with remaining parts taken from reference TRBV7-8 and TRBJ1-2, reads GAGVSQSPRYKVAKRGQDVALRCDPISGHVSLFWYQQALGQGPEFLTYFQNEAQLDKSGLPSDRFFAERPEGSVSTLKIQRTQQEDSAVYLCASSLVALGTYGYTFGSGTRLTVV.

Only a few counts were recorded for this clonotype. The genes are TRBV10-3 and TRBJ2-6, with D hard to call. This CDR3 contains 15 residues. V shed 2 bases and J shed 0 bases, with 5 bases lying between them. In germline, CDR1 is ENHRY, CDR2 SYGVKD. CDR3 DNA sequence: TGTGCCATCAGTGAGGACAACTCTGGGGCCAACGTCCTGACTTTC. Translated, it gives CAISEDNSGANVLTF.

CDR3 loop: CASSRTGSTYEQYV. The CDR3 coding sequence is TGTGCCAGCAGCAGGACGGGCTCAACCTACGAGCAGTACGTC. The chain has TRBV3-1 and TRBJ2-7; D call uncertain. The CDR3 length is 14 residues. V lost 5 bases, J lost 2 bases, and 13 bases lay in between. Germline V gene data show CDR1 as LGHDT and CDR2 as YNNKEL (reference sequence).

The chain uses TRBV4-1 and TRBJ1-6, with a weak D call TRBD1 (6 bases). Germline loops: CDR1 MGHRA, CDR2 YSYEKL. The CDR3 is 17 residues long. V was cut by 2 bases and J by 3 bases, with 14 bases left in between. This CDR3 reads CASSQSTGQLYNSPLHF. CDR3 nucleotide sequence: TGCGCCAGCAGCCAATCCACCGGACAGCTCTATAATTCACCCCTCCACTTT.